The present TCR beta chain was sequenced within a study of T cells in Graves' hyperthyroidism and ophthalmopathy. From RNA transcripts, TCR beta CDR3 regions were amplified. The TCR CDR3 first-round RT-PCR relied on the HTBI primer set. TCRdb analysed the multiplex PCR reads with MiXCR anew, one entry per CDR3 protein. The sample carries roughly 570,000 distinct CDR3 sequences, around 45% recorded once. The V gene's germline CDR1 is DFQATT and CDR2 SNEGSKA (reference sequence). The CDR3 spans 14 residues. V gave up 5 bases and J gave up 6 bases, with 16 bases separating them. The chain recombines TRBV20-1 with TRBJ2-2; D not certain. The TCR was taken from an adult woman with Graves' disease, either hyperthyroidism or ophthalmopathy (not recorded which). The source material was peripheral blood or thyroid tissue (not recorded which). The CDR3 region has the DNA TGCAGTGCTTCCCAACCGGTCGGAGCCGGGGAGCTGTTTTTT. Amino acid sequence: CSASQPVGAGELFF.